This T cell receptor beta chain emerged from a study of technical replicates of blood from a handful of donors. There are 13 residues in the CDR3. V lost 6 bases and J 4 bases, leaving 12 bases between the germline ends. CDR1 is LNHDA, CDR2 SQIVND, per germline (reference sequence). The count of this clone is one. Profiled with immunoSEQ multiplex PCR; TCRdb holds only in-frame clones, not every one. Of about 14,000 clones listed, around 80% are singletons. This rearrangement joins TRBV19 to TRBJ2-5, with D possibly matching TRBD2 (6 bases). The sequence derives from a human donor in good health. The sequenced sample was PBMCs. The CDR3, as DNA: TGTGCCAGTAGCCCCTCCGGGGGAGAGACCCAGTACTTC. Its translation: CASSPSGGETQYF.